This note documents a single T cell receptor (beta chain) sequence. Its antigen remains unknown. Libraries were made from TCR beta cDNA, and they carried unique molecular identifiers. TCRdb used MiXCR to reprocess the PCR reads, holding one entry per CDR3 protein. This repertoire shows a few hundred thousand distinct CDR3 sequences, around 36% found once; its top ten account for approximately 5.4%. This entry comes from a study of post-analysis software for immune sequencing data. Across the study: Secondary progressive, relapsing-remitting and progressive-relapsing multiple sclerosis were among the included disease courses.

Study-level findings and limits: Analysis by F measure revealed that same-batch samples clustered strongly together.

Material: blood. This sequence originates from a girl under 18 with multiple sclerosis.

The CDR3 region is CASSYRGLGTEAFF. CDR3 coding DNA: TGTGCCAGCAGCTACAGGGGGCTGGGCACTGAAGCTTTCTTT. The genes are TRBV14 and TRBJ1-1, with 9 bases fitting TRBD1. Germline values: CDR1 SGHDN, CDR2 FVKESK. Losses at the gene ends were 5 bases for V and 4 bases for J; bases not matched to a gene: 5. The length of the CDR3 is 14 residues.